The clone carrying this T cell receptor beta chain was counted between two and nine times. Its antigen remains unknown. The CDR3 loop spans 13 amino acids. CDR1 SGHDT and CDR2 YYEEEE come from the germline V gene. Trimming shortened V by 4 bases and J by 4 bases, and 11 bases separated the two germline ends. This sample stems from a study of cytotoxic CD8 clonotypes in ibrutinib-treated CLL. Study observations and caveats: An increase in clonality occurred at ibrutinib response, followed by a return toward baseline at progression. Sampling times (in sustained-remission versus progressing patients) were not the same.

Sequencing was performed with immunoSEQ multiplex PCR; in TCRdb, only in-frame clones are kept and a portion is missing. Of around 27,000 clones listed, nearly 70% are singletons. This TCR came from a human donor with chronic lymphocytic leukemia. This material consisted of PBMCs, taken at disease progression, from a patient treated with ibrutinib. The chain carries TRBV5-6 and TRBJ1-2, with D perhaps matching TRBD1 (5 bases). CDR3 coding DNA: TGTGCCAGCAGCCCTCAGGGTGGCTATGGCTACACCTTC. Protein sequence: CASSPQGGYGYTF.